The 5 T cell receptor beta chains listed next were all sequenced from one sample in a study of cytomegalovirus exposure and HLA in healthy donors (dated by TCRdb to 2016 to 2017). Receptor libraries were prepared by the immunoSEQ multiplex PCR assay. For the multiplex PCR, a mixture combining 60 forward primers for TCR Vbeta segments and 13 reverse primers for TCR Jbeta segments was used. The table comes from immuneACCESS by way of TCRdb, which keeps in-frame sequences with V and J called. Part of the clones is missing from these tables; in studies checked, under half for an unresolved V gene and the rest for unknown reasons. Within this sample are 110,000 to 150,000 clones, with roughly 83% of them counted one time only. The ten largest clones represent around 3.1% of the sample. The source material was PBMCs. These receptors were taken from a female donor in good health and CMV-seronegative.

The V and J genes are TRBV6-1 and TRBJ1-2; D gene ambiguous. With 3 bases removed from V and 2 bases from J, the gap between germline ends came to 22 bases. Germline lookup yields CDR1 MNHNS and CDR2 SASEGT. The CDR3 has 18 amino acids. The CDR3 region has the DNA TGTGCCAGCAGTGACACTCCGTCGTTCGCTTGGAGGAACTATGGCTACACCTTC. This gives the protein CASSDTPSFAWRNYGYTF.

The chain combines TRBV7-9 with TRBJ2-1, with TRBD2 matching 7 bases. This CDR3 contains 18 residues. Trimming took 5 bases from V and 2 from J; bases not matched to a gene: 15. In germline, CDR1 is SEHNR, CDR2 FQNEAQ (reference sequence). Here the CDR3 reads CASSPQGRALAPYNEQFF. Here the CDR3 DNA reads TGTGCCAGCAGCCCCCAGGGTAGGGCACTAGCGCCCTACAATGAGCAGTTCTTC. Full variable domain (remainder filled in from reference TRBV7-9 and TRBJ2-1): DTGVSQNPRHKITKRGQNVTFRCDPISEHNRLYWYRQTLGQGPEFLTYFQNEAQLEKSRLLSDRFSAERPKGSFSTLEIQRTEQGDSAMYLCASSPQGRALAPYNEQFFGPGTRLTVL.

This chain joins TRBV29-1 and TRBJ1-2; D might be TRBD1 (5 bases). This CDR3 is built from 14 residues. Trimming left V 4 bases short and J 5 bases short, with 17 bases between. CDR1 SQVTM and CDR2 ANQGSEA come from the germline V gene. CDR3: CSVVGGRWKYGYTF. DNA for the CDR3: TGCAGCGTTGTGGGGGGACGTTGGAAGTATGGCTACACCTTC.

This chain uses TRBV2 with TRBJ2-5; D gene uncertain. CDR3 length: 11 residues. V lost 6 bases and J lost 3, with 5 bases in between. CDR1 SNHLY and CDR2 FYNNEI come from the germline V gene. The DNA of the CDR3 is TGTGCCAGCAGATACAAAGAGACCCAGTACTTC. Translation gives CASRYKETQYF.

The chain employs TRBV19 and TRBJ2-6; D ambiguous. CDR1 is LNHDA, CDR2 SQIVND, per germline (reference sequence). The length of the CDR3 is 15 residues. Trimming pared 1 base from V and 6 bases from J, leaving 10 bases between. The CDR3 DNA reads as TGTGCCAGTAGTATAGGGCGCTTAGCGGCCAACGTCCTGACTTTC. Translation gives CASSIGRLAANVLTF.